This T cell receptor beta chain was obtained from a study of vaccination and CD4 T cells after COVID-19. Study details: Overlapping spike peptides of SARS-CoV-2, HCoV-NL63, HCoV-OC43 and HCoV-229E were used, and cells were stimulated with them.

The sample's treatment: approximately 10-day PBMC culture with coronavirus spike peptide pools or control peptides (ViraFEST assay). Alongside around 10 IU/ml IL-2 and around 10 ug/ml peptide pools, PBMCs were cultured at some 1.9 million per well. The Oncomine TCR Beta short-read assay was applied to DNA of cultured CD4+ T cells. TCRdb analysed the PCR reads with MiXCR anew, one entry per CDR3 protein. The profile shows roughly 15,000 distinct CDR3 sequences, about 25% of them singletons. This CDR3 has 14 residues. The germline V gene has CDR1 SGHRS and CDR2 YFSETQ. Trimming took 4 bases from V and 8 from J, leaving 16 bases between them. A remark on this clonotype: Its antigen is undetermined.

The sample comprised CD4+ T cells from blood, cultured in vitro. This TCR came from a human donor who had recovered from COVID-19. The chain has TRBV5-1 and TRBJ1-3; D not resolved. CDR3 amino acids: CASSTGPDTDTIYF. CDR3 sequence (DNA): TGCGCCAGCAGCACTGGACCCGACACGGACACCATATATTTT.